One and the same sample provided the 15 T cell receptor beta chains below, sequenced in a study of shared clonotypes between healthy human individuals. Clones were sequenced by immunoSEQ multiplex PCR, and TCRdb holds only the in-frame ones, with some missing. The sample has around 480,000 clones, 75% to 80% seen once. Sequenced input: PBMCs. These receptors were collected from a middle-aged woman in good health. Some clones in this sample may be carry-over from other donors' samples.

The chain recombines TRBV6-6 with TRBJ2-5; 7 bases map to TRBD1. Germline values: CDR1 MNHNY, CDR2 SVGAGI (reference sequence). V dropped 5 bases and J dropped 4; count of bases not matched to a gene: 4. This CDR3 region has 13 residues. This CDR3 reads CASSDRVGETQYF. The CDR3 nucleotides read TGTGCCAGCAGTGACAGGGTTGGAGAGACCCAGTACTTC.

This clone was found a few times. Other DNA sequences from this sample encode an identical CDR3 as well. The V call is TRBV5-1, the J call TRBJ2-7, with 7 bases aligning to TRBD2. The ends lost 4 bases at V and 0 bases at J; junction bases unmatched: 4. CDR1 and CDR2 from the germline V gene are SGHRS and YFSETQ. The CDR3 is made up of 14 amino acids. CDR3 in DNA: TGCGCCAGCAGCCCCGGACTAGTCTCCTACGAGCAGTACTTC. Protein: CASSPGLVSYEQYF.

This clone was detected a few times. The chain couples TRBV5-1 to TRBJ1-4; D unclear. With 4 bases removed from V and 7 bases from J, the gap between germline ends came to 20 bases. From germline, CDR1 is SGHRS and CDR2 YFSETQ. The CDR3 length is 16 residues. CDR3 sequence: CASSTLGDPKVEKLFF. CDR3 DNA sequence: TGCGCCAGCAGCACCCTGGGAGACCCCAAAGTTGAAAAACTGTTTTTT.

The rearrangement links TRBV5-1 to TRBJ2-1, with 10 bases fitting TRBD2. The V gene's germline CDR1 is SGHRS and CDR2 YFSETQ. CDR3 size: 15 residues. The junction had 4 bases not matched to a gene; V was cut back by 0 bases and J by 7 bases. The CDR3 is CASSLAVAGGNEQFF. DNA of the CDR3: TGCGCCAGCAGCTTGGCGGTAGCGGGAGGAAATGAGCAGTTCTTC.

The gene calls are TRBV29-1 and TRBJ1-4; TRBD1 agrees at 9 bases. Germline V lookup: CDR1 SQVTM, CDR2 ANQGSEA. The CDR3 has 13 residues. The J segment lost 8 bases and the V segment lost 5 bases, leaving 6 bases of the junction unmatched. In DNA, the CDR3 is TGCAGCGTTATACAGGGGGCTTGGGAAAAACTGTTTTTT. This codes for CSVIQGAWEKLFF.

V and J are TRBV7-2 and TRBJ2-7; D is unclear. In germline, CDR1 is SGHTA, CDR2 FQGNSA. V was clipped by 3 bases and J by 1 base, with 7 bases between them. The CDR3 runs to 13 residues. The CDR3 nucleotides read TGTGCCAGCAGCTTCTCATCGTCCTACGAGCAGTACTTC. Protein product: CASSFSSSYEQYF.

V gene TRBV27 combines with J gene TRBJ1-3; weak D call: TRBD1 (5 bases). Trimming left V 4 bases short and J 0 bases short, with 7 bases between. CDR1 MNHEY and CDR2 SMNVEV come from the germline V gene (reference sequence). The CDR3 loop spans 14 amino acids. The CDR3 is CASSSGGSGNTIYF. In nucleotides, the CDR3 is TGTGCCAGCAGTTCGGGGGGCTCTGGAAACACCATATATTTT.

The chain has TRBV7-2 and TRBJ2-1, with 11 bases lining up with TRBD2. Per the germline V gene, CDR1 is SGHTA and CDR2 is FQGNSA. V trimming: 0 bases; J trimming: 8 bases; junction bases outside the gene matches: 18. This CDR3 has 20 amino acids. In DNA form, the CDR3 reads TGTGCCAGCAGCTTAGCGGTGACTAGCGGGGAACCGCACCCTTGGGATGAGCAGTTCTTC. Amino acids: CASSLAVTSGEPHPWDEQFF.

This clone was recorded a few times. The CDR3 DNA reads as TGTGCCAGCTCACGCGGGGCAGCGGCTAATGAAAAACTGTTTTTT. Encoded protein: CASSRGAAANEKLFF. This chain connects TRBV18 to TRBJ1-4; possibly TRBD1 for D (5 bases). The CDR3 spans 15 residues. The V and J ends lost 4 bases and 3 bases respectively, with 12 bases between them. Germline V CDR1 and CDR2: KGHSH, LQKENI.

The CDR3 nucleotides are TGTGCCAGCAGCTTCGCGAGCGGGACTCTAGCCAAAAACATTCAGTACTTC. This encodes CASSFASGTLAKNIQYF. The genes are TRBV5-4 and TRBJ2-4, with 7 bases that match TRBD2. The V gene's germline CDR1 is SGHNT and CDR2 YYREEE (reference sequence). This CDR3 region has 17 residues. With V trimmed by 2 bases and J by 0 bases, 8 bases remained unmatched.

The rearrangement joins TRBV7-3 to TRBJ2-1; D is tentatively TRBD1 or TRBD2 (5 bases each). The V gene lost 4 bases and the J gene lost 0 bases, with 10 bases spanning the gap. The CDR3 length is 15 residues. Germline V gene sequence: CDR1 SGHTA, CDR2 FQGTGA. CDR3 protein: CASSSQGASYNEQFF. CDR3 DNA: TGTGCCAGCAGCTCCCAGGGAGCCTCCTACAATGAGCAGTTCTTC.

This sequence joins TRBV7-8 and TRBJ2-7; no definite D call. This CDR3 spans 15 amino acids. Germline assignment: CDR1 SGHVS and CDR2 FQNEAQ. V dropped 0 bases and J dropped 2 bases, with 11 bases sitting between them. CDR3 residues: CASSLAPASTYEQYF. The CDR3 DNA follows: TGTGCCAGCAGCTTAGCGCCCGCATCCACCTACGAGCAGTACTTC.

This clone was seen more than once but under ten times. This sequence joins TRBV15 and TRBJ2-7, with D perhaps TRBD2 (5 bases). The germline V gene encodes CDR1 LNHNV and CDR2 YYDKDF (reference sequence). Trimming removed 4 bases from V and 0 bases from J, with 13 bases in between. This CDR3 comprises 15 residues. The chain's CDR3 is CATSKADEGSYEQYF. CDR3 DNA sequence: TGTGCCACCAGCAAAGCAGATGAGGGCTCCTACGAGCAGTACTTC.

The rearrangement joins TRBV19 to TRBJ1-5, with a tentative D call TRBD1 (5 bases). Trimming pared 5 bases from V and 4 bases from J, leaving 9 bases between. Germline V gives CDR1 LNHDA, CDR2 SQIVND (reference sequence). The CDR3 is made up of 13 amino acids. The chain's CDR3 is CASSEGANQPQHF. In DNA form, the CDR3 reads TGTGCCAGTAGTGAAGGGGCGAATCAGCCCCAGCATTTT.

The CDR3 spells CASSLASRSVYTGELFF. In nucleotides, the CDR3 is TGTGCCAGCAGCTTAGCATCACGTTCAGTATACACCGGGGAGCTGTTTTTT. The chain joins TRBV7-9 to TRBJ2-2, with D uncertain. V lost 0 bases to trimming and J lost 3 bases, with 14 bases between them. This CDR3 has 17 amino acids. Germline V gives CDR1 SEHNR, CDR2 FQNEAQ (reference sequence). Looking up the rest from reference TRBV7-9 and TRBJ2-2 gives the full variable domain: DTGVSQNPRHKITKRGQNVTFRCDPISEHNRLYWYRQTLGQGPEFLTYFQNEAQLEKSRLLSDRFSAERPKGSFSTLEIQRTEQGDSAMYLCASSLASRSVYTGELFFGEGSRLTVL.